This TCR beta chain is drawn from a study of blood T cells in healthy people across ages. Study information: The capture of about one barcoded beta molecule per two T cells was achieved by template switching.

A second PCR of about 7 to 12 cycles used a sample-barcoded 5' primer and a J-beta primer mix. TCRdb reanalysed the 5' RACE reads using MiXCR and keeps one entry per CDR3 protein. Of about 1.7 million distinct CDR3 sequences listed, 28% were seen once; the top ten hold roughly 8%. Ranging in age from about 6 to 100, the donors were healthy Caucasian individuals from Russia. Extraction yielded at least 6 micrograms of total RNA per sample. The germline gives CDR1 SEHNR, CDR2 FQNEAQ (reference sequence). The CDR3 has 19 amino acids. Trimming removed 5 bases at V and 4 bases at J, with 27 bases between. Sample: blood. V and J are TRBV7-9 and TRBJ2-1; perhaps TRBD2 as D (5 bases). The clonotype comes from a woman in her twenties or thirties in good health. The CDR3 DNA reads as TGTGCCAGCAGCCGAGCAATCGTTTCGGAGGTCAGACGATACAATGAGCAGTTCTTC. It is translated as CASSRAIVSEVRRYNEQFF.